The following is a T cell receptor beta chain sequence with its context. The method was immunoSEQ multiplex PCR; TCRdb's version includes in-frame clones alone and lacks a portion of them. The sample has fewer than 400,000 clones, 80% to 90% seen once. The data are from a study of blood T cell repertoires in COVID-19. Study at large: T cells, B-cell-depleted T cells, or PBMCs provided the cDNA or gDNA that served as material.

Donors of Cohort 3 who recovered were those that had two negative PCRs, clearance, or symptom resolution. The CDR3 runs 18 residues. The V gene's germline CDR1 is SGHTA and CDR2 FQGNSA. Trimming removed 1 base at V and 2 bases at J, with 19 bases between. The sequencing input was PBMCs or T cells enriched from blood (not recorded which). The clonotype comes from a man aged 25 to 45 who had recovered from COVID-19. The gene calls are TRBV7-2 and TRBJ2-3, with a tentative D call TRBD2 (6 bases). The CDR3 DNA reads TGTGCCAGCAGCTTAGGCCCCCCGACTAGGGGACCCACAGATACGCAGTATTTT. Residues: CASSLGPPTRGPTDTQYF.